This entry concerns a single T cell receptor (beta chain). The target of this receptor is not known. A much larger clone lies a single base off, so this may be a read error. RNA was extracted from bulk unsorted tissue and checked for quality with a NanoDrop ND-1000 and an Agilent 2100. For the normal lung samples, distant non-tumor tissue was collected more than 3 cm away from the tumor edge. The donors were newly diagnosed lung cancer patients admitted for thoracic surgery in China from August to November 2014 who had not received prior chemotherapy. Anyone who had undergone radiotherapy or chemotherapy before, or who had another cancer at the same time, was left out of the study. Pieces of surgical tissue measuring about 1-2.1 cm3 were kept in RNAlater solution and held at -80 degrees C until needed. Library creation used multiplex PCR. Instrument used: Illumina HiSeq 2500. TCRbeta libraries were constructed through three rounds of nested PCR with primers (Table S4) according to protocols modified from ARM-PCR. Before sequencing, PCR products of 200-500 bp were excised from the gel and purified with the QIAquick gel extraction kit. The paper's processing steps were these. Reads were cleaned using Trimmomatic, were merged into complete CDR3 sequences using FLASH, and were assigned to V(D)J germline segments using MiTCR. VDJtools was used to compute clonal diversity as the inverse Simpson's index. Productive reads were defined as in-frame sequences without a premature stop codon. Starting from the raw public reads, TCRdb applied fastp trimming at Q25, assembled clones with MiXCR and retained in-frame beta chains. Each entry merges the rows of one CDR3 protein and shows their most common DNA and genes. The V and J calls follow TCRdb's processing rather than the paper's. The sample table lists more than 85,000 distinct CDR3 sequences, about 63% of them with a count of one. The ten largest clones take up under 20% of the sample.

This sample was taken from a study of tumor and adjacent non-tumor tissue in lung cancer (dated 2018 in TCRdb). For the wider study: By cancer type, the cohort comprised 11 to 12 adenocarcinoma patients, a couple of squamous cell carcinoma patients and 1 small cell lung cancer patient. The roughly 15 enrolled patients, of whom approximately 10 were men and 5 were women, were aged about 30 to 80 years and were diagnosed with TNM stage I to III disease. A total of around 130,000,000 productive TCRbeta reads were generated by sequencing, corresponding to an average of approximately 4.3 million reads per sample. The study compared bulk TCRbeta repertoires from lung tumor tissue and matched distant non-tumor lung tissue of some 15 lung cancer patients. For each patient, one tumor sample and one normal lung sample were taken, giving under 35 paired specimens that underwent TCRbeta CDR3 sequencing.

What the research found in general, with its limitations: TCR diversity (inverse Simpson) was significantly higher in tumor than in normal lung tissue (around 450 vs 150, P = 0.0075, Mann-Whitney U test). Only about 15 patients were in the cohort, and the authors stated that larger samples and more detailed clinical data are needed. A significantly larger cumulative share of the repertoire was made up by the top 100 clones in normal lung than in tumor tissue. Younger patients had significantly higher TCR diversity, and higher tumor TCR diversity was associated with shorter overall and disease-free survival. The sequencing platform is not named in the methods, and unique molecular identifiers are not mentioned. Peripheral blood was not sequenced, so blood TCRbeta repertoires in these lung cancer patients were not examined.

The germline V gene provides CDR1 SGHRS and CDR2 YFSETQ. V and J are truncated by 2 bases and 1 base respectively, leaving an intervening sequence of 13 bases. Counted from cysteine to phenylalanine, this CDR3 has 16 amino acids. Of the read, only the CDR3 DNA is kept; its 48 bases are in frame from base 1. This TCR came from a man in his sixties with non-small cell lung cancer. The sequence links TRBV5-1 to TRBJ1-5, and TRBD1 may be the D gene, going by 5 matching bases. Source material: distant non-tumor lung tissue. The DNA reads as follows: TGCGCCAGCAGCTTAGAATTGGCAGGGAGCAATCAGCCCCAGCATTTT. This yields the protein CASSLELAGSNQPQHF.